The 11 T cell receptor beta chains below all came from one sample that was sequenced in a study of blood T cell repertoires in COVID-19. TCRdb keeps only in-frame clones here, not all; method: immunoSEQ multiplex PCR. This sample carries about 140,000 clones, 84% of them seen once, and the ten largest clones take about 5%. Sequencing was carried out using peripheral blood. These receptor sequences come from a human donor in a cohort sampled during active COVID-19.

The chain couples TRBV5-6 to TRBJ2-2, with TRBD1 matching 7 bases. The germline V gene has CDR1 SGHDT and CDR2 YYEEEE. The CDR3 totals 16 residues. J lost 4 bases, V lost 6 bases, and 12 bases had no gene match. The CDR3 region is CASIQSQGKITGELFF. The DNA for the CDR3 is TGTGCCAGCATCCAATCACAGGGGAAGATCACCGGGGAGCTGTTTTTT.

This clone was detected only a few times. The chain combines TRBV9 with TRBJ1-2; D is perhaps TRBD1 (6 bases). V lost 2 bases, J lost 7 bases, and 15 bases lay in between. Germline values: CDR1 SGDLS, CDR2 YYNGEE. The CDR3 contains 14 residues. CDR3 region: CASSVATGSGGYTF. CDR3 DNA: TGTGCCAGCAGCGTCGCCACAGGGTCTGGTGGCTACACCTTC.

The chain carries TRBV19 and TRBJ2-1; 10 bases fit TRBD1. The CDR3 covers 15 residues. Germline CDR1 reads LNHDA; CDR2 reads SQIVND (reference sequence). V was clipped by 2 bases and J by 9 bases; unmatched bases: 7. In DNA, the CDR3 is TGTGCCAGTAGTATATCCGGGACAGGGGTCGGTGAGCAGTTCTTC. Residues: CASSISGTGVGEQFF.

This rearrangement joins TRBV1 to TRBJ1-4; the table gives TRBD1 as D, unverified against the DNA. TRBV1 is annotated as a pseudogene. The CDR3 has 17 residues. The DNA for the CDR3 is TGCACCAGCAGCCAAGATGGGCAAACACAGTTTAATGAAAAACTGTTTTTT. Translating gives CTSSQDGQTQFNEKLFF.

The rearrangement joins TRBV19 to TRBJ2-3, with D perhaps matching TRBD1 (5 bases). The V end was cut by 4 bases, the J end by 5 bases, with 16 bases between. CDR3 length: 15 amino acids. Germline loops: CDR1 LNHDA, CDR2 SQIVND (reference sequence). The CDR3 here is CASSKGEGAIDTQYF. The CDR3 DNA follows: TGTGCCAGTAGTAAGGGTGAAGGGGCAATAGATACGCAGTATTTT.

There are a few counts of this clone. CDR3 amino acids: CASQGGGASQPQHF. CDR3 nucleotides: TGTGCCAGCCAAGGGGGGGGCGCATCTCAGCCCCAGCATTTT. The V gene is TRBV19, the J gene TRBJ1-5, with D maybe TRBD1 (6 bases). From germline, CDR1 is LNHDA and CDR2 SQIVND (reference sequence). The CDR3 runs to 14 residues. V lost 9 bases and J lost 6, with 18 bases in between. Full variable domain (rest looked up from reference TRBV19 and TRBJ1-5): DGGITQSPKYLFRKEGQNVTLSCEQNLNHDAMYWYRQDPGQGLRLIYYSQIVNDFQKGDIAEGYSVSREKKESFPLTVTSAQKNPTAFYLCASQGGGASQPQHFGDGTRLSIL.

This clone came up once. The chain recombines TRBV7-9 with TRBJ2-3, with 8 bases matching TRBD2. The germline CDR1 and CDR2 sequences are SEHNR and FQNEAQ (reference sequence). J was trimmed by 6 bases and V by 3 bases; bases with no gene match: 8. The length of the CDR3 is 15 residues. CDR3 protein: CASSFPQAGDDTQYF. The CDR3 DNA sequence: TGTGCCAGCAGCTTCCCCCAAGCGGGGGACGATACGCAGTATTTT.

The chain links TRBV19 to TRBJ2-5; 14 nucleotides agree with TRBD2. J gave up 5 bases and V 4 bases, and 6 bases lay outside the gene matches. This CDR3 has 16 residues. Germline V gene lookup returns CDR1 LNHDA and CDR2 SQIVND (reference sequence). The chain's CDR3 is CASSRRLAGGGETQYF. The CDR3, as DNA: TGTGCCAGTAGTAGGAGACTAGCGGGAGGGGGGGAGACCCAGTACTTC.

V is TRBV15 and J is TRBJ1-6, with D possibly being TRBD1 (6 bases). There are 15 residues in the CDR3. CDR1 is LNHNV, CDR2 YYDKDF, per germline (reference sequence). Trimming left V 1 base short and J 8 bases short, with 12 bases between. The CDR3 coding sequence is TGTGCCACCAGCAGAGTTAGAGGGGGGGATTCACCCCTCCACTTT. Translated, it gives CATSRVRGGDSPLHF.

V and J are TRBV7-3 and TRBJ2-7; a weak D match, TRBD1 (5 bases). V lost 4 bases and J 2 bases, leaving 18 bases between the germline ends. The CDR3 totals 16 residues. CDR1 and CDR2 from the germline V gene are SGHTA and FQGTGA. The CDR3 nucleotides read TGTGCCAGCAGCTCCCCCGAAAAGACAGCAACCTACGAGCAGTACTTC. This sequence encodes CASSSPEKTATYEQYF.

The chain combines TRBV19 with TRBJ2-3; 7 bases fit TRBD2. The CDR3 totals 16 residues. V was clipped by 3 bases and J by 0 bases; unmatched bases: 6. Germline V gene lookup returns CDR1 LNHDA and CDR2 SQIVND (reference sequence). The CDR3 region has the DNA TGTGCCAGTAGTATGGGGGGGGACCCAAGCACAGATACGCAGTATTTT. Its translation is CASSMGGDPSTDTQYF.